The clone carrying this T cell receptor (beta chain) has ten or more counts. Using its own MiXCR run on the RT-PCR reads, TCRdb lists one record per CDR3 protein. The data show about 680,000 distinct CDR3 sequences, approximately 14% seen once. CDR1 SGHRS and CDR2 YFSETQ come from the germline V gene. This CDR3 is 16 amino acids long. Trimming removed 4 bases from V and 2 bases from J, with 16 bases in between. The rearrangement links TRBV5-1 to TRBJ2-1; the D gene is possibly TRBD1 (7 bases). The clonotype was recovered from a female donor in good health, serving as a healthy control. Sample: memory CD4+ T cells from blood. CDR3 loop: CASSPAGTETYNEQFF. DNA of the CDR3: TGCGCCAGCAGCCCGGCGGGGACAGAAACCTACAATGAGCAGTTCTTC. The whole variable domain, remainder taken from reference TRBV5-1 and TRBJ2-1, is KAGVTQTPRYLIKTRGQQVTLSCSPISGHRSVSWYQQTPGQGLQFLFEYFSETQRNKGNFPGRFSGRQFSNSRSEMNVSTLELGDSALYLCASSPAGTETYNEQFFGPGTRLTVL.